This T cell receptor (beta chain) comes out of a study of T cells in Graves' hyperthyroidism and ophthalmopathy. Study outcomes and limitations: Ophthalmopathy stood apart from stable hyperthyroidism in a 13 V-J model. Prediction of ophthalmopathy progression came a median approximately 6.6 months pre-onset.

Clinical symptoms, serum thyroxine, TRAb, thyroid ultrasound and orbital computed tomography established diagnosis. The table lists this clonotype with many counts. Its antigen is as yet unknown. The CDR3 consists of 13 residues. V lost 5 bases and J lost 6, with 12 bases in between. Germline V lookup: CDR1 LNHNV, CDR2 YYDKDF (reference sequence). Amplification targeted TCR beta CDR3 regions from RNA transcripts. The TCR CDR3 first-round RT-PCR relied on the HTBI primer set. Each CDR3 protein gets one entry after TCRdb re-called the multiplex PCR reads with MiXCR. Among around 190,000 distinct CDR3 sequences, around 15% were seen once, and the ten largest hold 29%.

The sample comprised blood. This chain connects TRBV15 to TRBJ2-3; D uncertain. The sequence came from a woman in her forties or fifties with Graves' hyperthyroidism. The DNA of the CDR3 is TGTGCCACCAGCCCAGAGTGGACGGATACGCAGTATTTT. Protein sequence: CATSPEWTDTQYF.